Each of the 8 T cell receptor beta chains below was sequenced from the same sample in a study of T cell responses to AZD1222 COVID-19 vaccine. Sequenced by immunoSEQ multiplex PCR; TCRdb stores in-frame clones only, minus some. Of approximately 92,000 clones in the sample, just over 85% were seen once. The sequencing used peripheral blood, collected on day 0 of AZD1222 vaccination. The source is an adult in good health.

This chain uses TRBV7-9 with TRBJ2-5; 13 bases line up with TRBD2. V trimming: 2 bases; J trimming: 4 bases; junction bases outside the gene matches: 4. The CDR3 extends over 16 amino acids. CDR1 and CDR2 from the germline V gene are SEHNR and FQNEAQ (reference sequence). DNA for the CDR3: TGTGCCAGCAGCTTATCCCGGACTAGCGGGAGAGAGACCCAGTACTTC. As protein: CASSLSRTSGRETQYF. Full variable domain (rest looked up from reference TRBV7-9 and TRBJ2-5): DTGVSQNPRHKITKRGQNVTFRCDPISEHNRLYWYRQTLGQGPEFLTYFQNEAQLEKSRLLSDRFSAERPKGSFSTLEIQRTEQGDSAMYLCASSLSRTSGRETQYFGPGTRLLVL.

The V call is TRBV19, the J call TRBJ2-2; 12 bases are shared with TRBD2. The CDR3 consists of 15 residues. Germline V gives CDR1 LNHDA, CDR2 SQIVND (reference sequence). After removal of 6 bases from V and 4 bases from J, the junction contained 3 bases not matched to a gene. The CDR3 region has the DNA TGTGCCAGTAGGGTGACTAGCGGGGGCACCGGGGAGCTGTTTTTT. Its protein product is CASRVTSGGTGELFF.

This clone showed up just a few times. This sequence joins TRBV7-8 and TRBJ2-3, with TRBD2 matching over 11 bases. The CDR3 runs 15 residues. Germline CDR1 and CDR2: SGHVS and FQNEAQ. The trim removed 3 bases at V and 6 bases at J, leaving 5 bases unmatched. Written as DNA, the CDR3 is TGTGCCAGCAGCTTGGGACTAGCGGTTCAGGATACGCAGTATTTT. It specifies CASSLGLAVQDTQYF.

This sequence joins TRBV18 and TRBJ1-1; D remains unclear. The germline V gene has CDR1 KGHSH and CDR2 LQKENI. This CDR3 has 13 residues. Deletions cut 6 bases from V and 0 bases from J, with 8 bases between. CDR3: CASSPILNTEAFF. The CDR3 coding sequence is TGTGCCAGCTCGCCCATACTGAACACTGAAGCTTTCTTT.

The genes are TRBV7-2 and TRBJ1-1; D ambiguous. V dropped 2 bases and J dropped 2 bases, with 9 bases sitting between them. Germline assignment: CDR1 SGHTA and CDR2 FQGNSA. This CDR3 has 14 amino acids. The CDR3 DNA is TGTGCCAGCAGCTTATGGGCCAAAAACACTGAAGCTTTCTTT. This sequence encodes CASSLWAKNTEAFF.

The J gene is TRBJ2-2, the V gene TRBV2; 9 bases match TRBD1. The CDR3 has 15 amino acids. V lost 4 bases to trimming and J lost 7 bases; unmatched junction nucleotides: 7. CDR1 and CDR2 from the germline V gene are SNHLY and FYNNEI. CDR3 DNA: TGTGCCAGCAGTGCCGAGACAGGGGGGAGCGGGGAGCTGTTTTTT. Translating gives CASSAETGGSGELFF.

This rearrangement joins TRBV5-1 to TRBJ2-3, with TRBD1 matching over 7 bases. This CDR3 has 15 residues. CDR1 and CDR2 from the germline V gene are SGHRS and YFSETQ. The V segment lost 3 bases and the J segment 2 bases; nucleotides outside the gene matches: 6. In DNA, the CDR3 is TGCGCCAGCAGCTGGGCCGGGACAGACACAGATACGCAGTATTTT. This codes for CASSWAGTDTDTQYF.

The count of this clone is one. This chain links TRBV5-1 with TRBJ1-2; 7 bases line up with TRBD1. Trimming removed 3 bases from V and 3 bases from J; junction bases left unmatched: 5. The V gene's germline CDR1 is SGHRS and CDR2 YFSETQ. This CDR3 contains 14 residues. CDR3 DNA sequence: TGCGCCAGCAGCTCAAACAGGGGCGACTATGGCTACACCTTC. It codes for CASSSNRGDYGYTF.